This entry features one T cell receptor beta chain sequence. An end of the junction differs from the germline gene, which may be a read error. This entry belongs to a study of spatial heterogeneity in lung cancer. The sample's time point: sample taken at primary tumor resection. There were 72 donors, all of them untreated patients with early-stage non-small cell lung cancer. Material for sequencing was whole RNA from tumor, nontumor lung or frozen PBMC, left unsorted. Using its own MiXCR run on the 5' RACE reads, TCRdb lists one record per CDR3 protein. The sample carries 13,000 or so distinct CDR3 sequences, 3.5% to 4% recorded once. Sequences were derived from PBMCs, sampled at surgery. The clonotype originates from a male donor with early-stage non-small cell lung cancer.

Here the CDR3 reads CTSSLTGLAGYNEQFF. The CDR3 bases are TGTACCAGCAGCTTGACGGGGCTAGCGGGGTACAATGAGCAGTTCTTC. The chain recombines TRBV7-6 with TRBJ2-1, with 9 positions matching TRBD2. CDR1 and CDR2 (germline): SGHVS, FNYEAQ. The CDR3 runs 16 residues.